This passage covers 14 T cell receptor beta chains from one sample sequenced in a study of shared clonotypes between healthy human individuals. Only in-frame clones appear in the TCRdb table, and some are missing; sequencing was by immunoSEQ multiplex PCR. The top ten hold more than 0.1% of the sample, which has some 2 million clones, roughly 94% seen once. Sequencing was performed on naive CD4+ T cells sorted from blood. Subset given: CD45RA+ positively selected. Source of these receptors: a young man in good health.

CDR3 sequence reads: CASTPSGMEAYEQYF. The DNA for the CDR3 is TGTGCCAGCACCCCTAGCGGGATGGAGGCCTACGAGCAGTACTTC. This chain connects TRBV7-9 to TRBJ2-7; TRBD2 agrees at 9 bases. Per germline, CDR1 SEHNR and CDR2 FQNEAQ (reference sequence). This CDR3 has 15 residues. The V gene end was trimmed by 7 bases and the J gene end by 2 bases; junction bases not matched to a gene: 9.

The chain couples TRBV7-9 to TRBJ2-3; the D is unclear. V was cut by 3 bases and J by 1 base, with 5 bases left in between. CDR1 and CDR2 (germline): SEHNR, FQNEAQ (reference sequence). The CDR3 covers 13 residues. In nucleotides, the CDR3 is TGTGCCAGCAGCTTTACCCGCACAGATACGCAGTATTTT. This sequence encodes CASSFTRTDTQYF.

CDR3 residues: CSSLATDTQYF. As DNA, the CDR3 is TGCAGTAGCCTAGCGACAGATACGCAGTATTTT. This chain links TRBV20-1 with TRBJ2-3; possible D gene TRBD2, 6 bases. Germline V lookup: CDR1 DFQATT, CDR2 SNEGSKA (reference sequence). Trimming removed 8 bases at V and 3 bases at J, with 9 bases between. This CDR3 has 11 residues.

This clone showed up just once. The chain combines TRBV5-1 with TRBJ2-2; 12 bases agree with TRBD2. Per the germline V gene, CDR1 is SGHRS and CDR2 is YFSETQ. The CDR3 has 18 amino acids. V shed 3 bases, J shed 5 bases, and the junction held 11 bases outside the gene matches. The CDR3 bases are TGCGCCAGCAGCTATGGACTAGCGGGAAGGTGGGGAACCGGGGAGCTGTTTTTT. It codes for CASSYGLAGRWGTGELFF. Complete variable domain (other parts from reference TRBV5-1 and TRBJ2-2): KAGVTQTPRYLIKTRGQQVTLSCSPISGHRSVSWYQQTPGQGLQFLFEYFSETQRNKGNFPGRFSGRQFSNSRSEMNVSTLELGDSALYLCASSYGLAGRWGTGELFFGEGSRLTVL.

CDR3 DNA: TGCGCCAGCCAACCGGGAGACAGGTACTTC. It specifies CASQPGDRYF. This sequence joins TRBV10-2 and TRBJ2-5; tentative D call: TRBD2 (6 bases). The CDR3 runs to 10 residues. The germline V gene encodes CDR1 WSHSY and CDR2 SAAADI. With 8 bases removed from V and 13 bases from J, the gap between germline ends came to 14 bases.

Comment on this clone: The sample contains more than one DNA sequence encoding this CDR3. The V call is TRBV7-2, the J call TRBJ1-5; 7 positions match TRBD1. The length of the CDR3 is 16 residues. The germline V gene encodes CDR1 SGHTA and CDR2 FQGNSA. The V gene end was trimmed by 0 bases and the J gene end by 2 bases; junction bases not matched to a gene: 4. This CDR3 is CASSLAGTGGNQPQHF. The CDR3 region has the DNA TGTGCCAGCAGCTTAGCAGGTACAGGGGGCAATCAGCCCCAGCATTTT.

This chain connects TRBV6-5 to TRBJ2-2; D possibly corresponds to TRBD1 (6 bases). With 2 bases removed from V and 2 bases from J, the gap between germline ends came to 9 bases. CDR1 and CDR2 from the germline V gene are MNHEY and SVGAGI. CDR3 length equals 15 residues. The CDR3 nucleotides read TGTGCCAGCAGTTACGAGGGACAAAACACCGGGGAGCTGTTTTTT. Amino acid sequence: CASSYEGQNTGELFF.

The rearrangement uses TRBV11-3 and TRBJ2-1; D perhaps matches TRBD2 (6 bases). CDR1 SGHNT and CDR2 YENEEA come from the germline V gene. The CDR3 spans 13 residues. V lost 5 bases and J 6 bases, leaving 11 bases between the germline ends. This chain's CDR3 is CASSRTNSNEQFF. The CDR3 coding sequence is TGTGCCAGCAGCCGGACTAATTCCAATGAGCAGTTCTTC.

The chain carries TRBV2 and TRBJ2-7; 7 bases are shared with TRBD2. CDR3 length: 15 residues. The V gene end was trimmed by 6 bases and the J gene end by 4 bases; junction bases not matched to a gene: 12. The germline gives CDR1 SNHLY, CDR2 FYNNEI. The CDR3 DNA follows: TGTGCCAGCAGCCCCGCAGCGGGGAACTTTTACGAGCAGTACTTC. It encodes CASSPAAGNFYEQYF. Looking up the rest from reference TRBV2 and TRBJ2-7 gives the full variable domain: EPEVTQTPSHQVTQMGQEVILRCVPISNHLYFYWYRQILGQKVEFLVSFYNNEISEKSEIFDDQFSVERPDGSNFTLKIRSTKLEDSAMYFCASSPAAGNFYEQYFGPGTRLTVT.

The CDR3 spells CASLRLLYEQYF. The CDR3 DNA reads as TGTGCCAGCCTGAGACTCCTCTACGAGCAGTACTTC. J is TRBJ2-7 and V is TRBV5-4, with D unresolved. V was clipped by 7 bases and J by 3 bases, with 11 bases between them. The CDR3 totals 12 residues. The germline V gene encodes CDR1 SGHNT and CDR2 YYREEE (reference sequence).

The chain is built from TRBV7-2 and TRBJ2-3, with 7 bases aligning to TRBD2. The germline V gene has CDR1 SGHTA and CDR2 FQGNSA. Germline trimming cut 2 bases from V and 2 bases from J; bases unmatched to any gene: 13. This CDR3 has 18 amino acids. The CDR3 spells CASSLTIIPSGNTDTQYF. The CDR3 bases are TGTGCCAGCAGCTTAACGATAATCCCTAGCGGAAACACAGATACGCAGTATTTT.

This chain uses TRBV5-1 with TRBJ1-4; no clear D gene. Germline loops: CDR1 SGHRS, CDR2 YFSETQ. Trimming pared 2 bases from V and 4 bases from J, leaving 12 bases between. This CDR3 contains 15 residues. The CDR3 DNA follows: TGCGCCAGCAGCTTTGGGGAGGGCGGTAATGAAAAACTGTTTTTT. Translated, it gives CASSFGEGGNEKLFF.

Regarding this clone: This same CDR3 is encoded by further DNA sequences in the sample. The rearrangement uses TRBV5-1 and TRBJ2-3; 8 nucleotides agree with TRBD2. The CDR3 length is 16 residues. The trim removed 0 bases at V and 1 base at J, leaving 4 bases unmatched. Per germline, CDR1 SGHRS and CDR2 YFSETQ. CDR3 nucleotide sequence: TGCGCCAGCAGCTTGGGAGCGGGAGCCGGCACAGATACGCAGTATTTT. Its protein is CASSLGAGAGTDTQYF.

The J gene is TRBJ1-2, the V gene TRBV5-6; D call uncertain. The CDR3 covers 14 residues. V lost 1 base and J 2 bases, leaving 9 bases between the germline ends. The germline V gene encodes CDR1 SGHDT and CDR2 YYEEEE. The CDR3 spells CASSLPGDNYGYTF. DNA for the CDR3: TGTGCCAGCAGCTTGCCGGGTGACAACTATGGCTACACCTTC.